These T cell receptor beta chains were read from a single sample in a study of CD8 T cells in Susac syndrome. MiXCR, run by TCRdb on the immunoSEQ multiplex PCR reads, gives a single entry per CDR3 protein. The sample yields 120,000 to 150,000 distinct CDR3 sequences, approximately 94% seen once. The sequencing sample was made of CD4+ T cells from PBMCs. The receptors originated from a human donor in good health. Both conserved end residues are part of each CDR3. Fields, in order: J gene, D gene, clone size, V gene, CDR3 DNA, CDR3 protein. D genes are given only for firm matches. Size is stated for part of the rows, as once, few or many counts, or as a class when the clone is expanded.

J gene: TRBJ2-3; D gene: TRBD2; clone size: NA; V gene: TRBV9; CDR3 DNA: TGTGCCAGCAGCCCCCGGGAACCGGGACTAGCGGGAGCGGGCGCAGATACGCAGTATTTT; CDR3 protein: CASSPREPGLAGAGADTQYF
J gene: TRBJ2-7; D gene: TRBD2; clone size: once; V gene: TRBV28; CDR3 DNA: TGTGCCAGCAGTTCCGGGGGGGTCTACGAGCAGTACTTC; CDR3 protein: CASSSGGVYEQYF
J gene: TRBJ1-2; D gene: TRBD1; clone size: NA; V gene: TRBV20-1; CDR3 DNA: TGCAGTGCTAGAGGAAGACAGGGGGTGGGTGGCTACACCTTC; CDR3 protein: CSARGRQGVGGYTF
J gene: TRBJ2-5; D gene: TRBD1; clone size: NA; V gene: TRBV5-6; CDR3 DNA: TGTGCCAGCAGCCAGGACAGGGGAGAGACCCAGTACTTC; CDR3 protein: CASSQDRGETQYF
J gene: TRBJ2-7; D gene: NA; clone size: NA; V gene: TRBV19; CDR3 DNA: TGTGCCAGTAGTGCAACTAGCTTCTACGAGCAGTACTTC; CDR3 protein: CASSATSFYEQYF
J gene: TRBJ2-5; D gene: NA; clone size: few; V gene: TRBV14; CDR3 DNA: TGTGCCAGCAGCCAACAAGAGACCCAGTACTTC; CDR3 protein: CASSQQETQYF
J gene: TRBJ1-2; D gene: NA; clone size: NA; V gene: TRBV28; CDR3 DNA: TGTGCCAGCAGTTATGGACGTCGGAACGGCTACACCTTC; CDR3 protein: CASSYGRRNGYTF
J gene: TRBJ2-1; D gene: NA; clone size: NA; V gene: TRBV18; CDR3 DNA: TGTGCCAGCTCAGGGCGACGACTGGGCTTC; CDR3 protein: CASSGRRLGF
J gene: TRBJ2-7; D gene: NA; clone size: once; V gene: TRBV2; CDR3 DNA: TGTGCCAGCAGTGTGAACGGATACGAGCAGTACTTC; CDR3 protein: CASSVNGYEQYF
J gene: TRBJ2-2; D gene: NA; clone size: NA; V gene: TRBV9; CDR3 DNA: TGTGCCAGCAGCGTCAGCAGCCCAACCGGGGAGCTGTTTTTT; CDR3 protein: CASSVSSPTGELFF
J gene: TRBJ2-7; D gene: NA; clone size: NA; V gene: TRBV10-2; CDR3 DNA: TGCGCCAGCAGACCTGACGGGGGGCGAACCTACGAGCAGTACTTC; CDR3 protein: CASRPDGGRTYEQYF
J gene: TRBJ2-2; D gene: NA; clone size: NA; V gene: TRBV30; CDR3 DNA: TGTGCCTGGAGTGTCTCTAGGGCGGCCGGGGAGCTGTTTTTT; CDR3 protein: CAWSVSRAAGELFF
J gene: TRBJ2-3; D gene: NA; clone size: NA; V gene: TRBV7-9; CDR3 DNA: TGTGCCAGCAGCCTACGGGGATCGCAGTATTTT; CDR3 protein: CASSLRGSQYF
J gene: TRBJ2-5; D gene: TRBD2; clone size: NA; V gene: TRBV5-6; CDR3 DNA: TGTGCCAGCAGCTTGTACTGGGGGGGACAAGAGACCCAGTACTTC; CDR3 protein: CASSLYWGGQETQYF
J gene: TRBJ2-4; D gene: TRBD1; clone size: NA; V gene: TRBV28; CDR3 DNA: TGTGCCAGCAGTTTTTTCCCGGGACAGGGGGCAGTAGGAACCAAAAACATTCAGTACTTC; CDR3 protein: CASSFFPGQGAVGTKNIQYF
J gene: TRBJ2-2; D gene: NA; clone size: NA; V gene: TRBV2; CDR3 DNA: TGTGCCAGCAGTGGCTTGGACTCTACCGGGGAGCTGTTTTTT; CDR3 protein: CASSGLDSTGELFF
J gene: TRBJ2-7; D gene: NA; clone size: NA; V gene: TRBV7-3; CDR3 DNA: TGTGCCAGCAGCTTAAACCCTCTGGAGGGCGAGCAGTACTTC; CDR3 protein: CASSLNPLEGEQYF
J gene: TRBJ1-5; D gene: NA; clone size: NA; V gene: TRBV30; CDR3 DNA: TGTGCCTTGGGAGTTCGGGGATATCAGCCCCAGCATTTT; CDR3 protein: CALGVRGYQPQHF
J gene: TRBJ1-2; D gene: NA; clone size: NA; V gene: TRBV30; CDR3 DNA: TGTGCCTGGAGTGTAGGGGATGGCTACACCTTC; CDR3 protein: CAWSVGDGYTF
J gene: TRBJ2-7; D gene: TRBD1; clone size: NA; V gene: TRBV27; CDR3 DNA: TGTGCCAGCAGCACACAGGGACAGGGCACCTACGAGCAGTACTTC; CDR3 protein: CASSTQGQGTYEQYF
J gene: TRBJ2-1; D gene: NA; clone size: NA; V gene: TRBV5-1; CDR3 DNA: TGCGCCAGCAGCTGGACAGTCTCCTACAATGAGCAGTTCTTC; CDR3 protein: CASSWTVSYNEQFF